This passage covers 19 T cell receptor beta chains from one sample sequenced in a study of long-term antiretroviral therapy in people with HIV. The libraries were made with immunoSEQ v3.0 at survey level. Assay: immunoSEQ multiplex PCR; the TCRdb copy retains only in-frame clones and omits some. The sample yields 19,000 or so clones, 79% seen once. The sequencing used unsorted PBMCs, collected at the start of antiretroviral therapy. The receptor source for this set is a young man with HIV.

This clone was seen only a few times. The gene calls are TRBV4-3 and TRBJ2-1; TRBD2 aligns across 10 bases. There are 16 residues in the CDR3. The V segment lost 0 bases and the J segment 2 bases; nucleotides outside the gene matches: 1. Germline V gene sequence: CDR1 LGHNA, CDR2 YSLEER. The CDR3 bases are TGCGCCAGCAGCCAAGATGGGACTAGCGCCTACAATGAGCAGTTCTTC. This codes for CASSQDGTSAYNEQFF.

This clone was recorded a few times. V gene TRBV4-3 combines with J gene TRBJ2-7, with a weak D call TRBD2 (6 bases). This CDR3 is built from 14 residues. V was trimmed by 5 bases and J by 2 bases, leaving 13 bases between them. Germline-derived CDR1 and CDR2 are LGHNA and YSLEER. CDR3 amino acids: CASSLDPGAYEQYF. In DNA form, the CDR3 reads TGCGCCAGCAGCTTGGACCCGGGGGCCTACGAGCAGTACTTC.

The V gene is TRBV19, the J gene TRBJ2-2; D not certain. The V gene lost 4 bases and the J gene lost 7 bases, with 10 bases spanning the gap. Per the germline V gene, CDR1 is LNHDA and CDR2 is SQIVND (reference sequence). The CDR3 is made up of 13 amino acids. The CDR3 DNA is TGTGCCAGTAGTACTTTTCCGGGCGGGGAGCTGTTTTTT. This encodes CASSTFPGGELFF.

There are a few counts of this clone. The rearrangement uses TRBV19 and TRBJ2-7; TRBD2 matches 9 bases. CDR3 length equals 14 residues. V lost 5 bases to trimming and J lost 3 bases; unmatched junction nucleotides: 5. Germline V gives CDR1 LNHDA, CDR2 SQIVND (reference sequence). The CDR3 here is CASSPMTSGYEQYF. As DNA, the CDR3 is TGTGCCAGTAGTCCCATGACTAGCGGCTACGAGCAGTACTTC.

This clone showed up just a few times. The chain is built from TRBV10-2 and TRBJ1-2; the D is unclear. The CDR3 totals 15 residues. Per the germline V gene, CDR1 is WSHSY and CDR2 is SAAADI. The V end lost 10 bases, the J end lost 7 bases, and 25 bases lay between the germline ends. In DNA form, the CDR3 reads TGCGCCACTTTAAACCTTGACCCCGAGGCGAGTGGCTACACCTTC. Translated: CATLNLDPEASGYTF.

V gene TRBV9 combines with J gene TRBJ2-5; 15 bases are shared with TRBD2. The CDR3 is 17 residues long. CDR1 is SGDLS, CDR2 YYNGEE, per germline. Trimming cost V 4 bases and J 4 bases; bases outside gene matches: 8. CDR3 coding DNA: TGTGCCAGCAGCACCCGGACTAGCGGGGGGGCCGGAGAGACCCAGTACTTC. It codes for CASSTRTSGGAGETQYF.

The V gene is TRBV7-2, the J gene TRBJ2-7, with D possibly TRBD1 on 5 matching bases. The V gene's germline CDR1 is SGHTA and CDR2 FQGNSA. The ends were cut back, 3 bases at V and 3 bases at J, with 12 bases in the middle. There are 14 residues in the CDR3. CDR3: CASSLQGNYYEQYF. DNA for the CDR3: TGTGCCAGCAGCTTGCAGGGAAACTACTACGAGCAGTACTTC. Full variable domain (outside the CDR3, taken from reference TRBV7-2 and TRBJ2-7): GAGVSQSPSNKVTEKGKDVELRCDPISGHTALYWYRQSLGQGLEFLIYFQGNSAPDKSGLPSDRFSAERTGGSVSTLTIQRTQQEDSAVYLCASSLQGNYYEQYFGPGTRLTVT.

V and J are TRBV29-1 and TRBJ2-1; TRBD2 matches 16 bases. Germline trimming cut 3 bases from V and 6 bases from J; bases unmatched to any gene: 5. The germline V gene has CDR1 SQVTM and CDR2 ANQGSEA. The CDR3 sequence is 16 residues long. The CDR3 spells CSVEGTSGGASNEQFF. The CDR3 DNA follows: TGCAGCGTTGAGGGGACTAGCGGGGGGGCAAGCAATGAGCAGTTCTTC.

This CDR3 reads CSVEGGKGNTDTQYF. The CDR3 DNA reads as TGCAGCGTTGAAGGAGGGAAGGGAAACACAGATACGCAGTATTTT. This chain uses TRBV29-1 with TRBJ2-3, with a possible D match to TRBD2 (5 bases). Germline loops: CDR1 SQVTM, CDR2 ANQGSEA. The CDR3 is made up of 15 amino acids. V was cut by 1 base and J by 2 bases, with 13 bases left in between.

The rearrangement links TRBV6-9 to TRBJ2-1; the D is unclear. Trimming stripped 3 bases from V and 8 bases from J, with 5 bases between. The CDR3 contains 11 residues. The germline V gene encodes CDR1 MNHGY and CDR2 SVAAGI. The CDR3 region has the DNA TGTGCCAGCAGTTACTCGTATGAGCAGTTCTTC. It codes for CASSYSYEQFF.

As DNA, the CDR3 is TGTGCCAGCAGTTTATCGAGACTCCCTCGAGGGGATACGCAGTATTTT. It yields the protein CASSLSRLPRGDTQYF. The chain joins TRBV27 to TRBJ2-3, with D maybe TRBD2 (5 bases). Trimming pared 0 bases from V and 6 bases from J, leaving 16 bases between. Germline V CDR1 and CDR2: MNHEY, SMNVEV (reference sequence). This CDR3 is 16 amino acids long.

The chain uses TRBV15 and TRBJ1-4, with 10 bases fitting TRBD1. V lost 5 bases to trimming and J lost 4 bases; unmatched junction nucleotides: 10. CDR3 size: 17 residues. CDR1 and CDR2 from the germline V gene are LNHNV and YYDKDF (reference sequence). The CDR3 bases are TGTGCCACCAGCGCGCGTCCGGGACAGGGGCGTAATGAAAAACTGTTTTTT. Protein product: CATSARPGQGRNEKLFF.

The V and J genes are TRBV19 and TRBJ1-5; 8 positions agree with TRBD1. The germline V gene encodes CDR1 LNHDA and CDR2 SQIVND (reference sequence). J was trimmed by 5 bases and V by 5 bases; bases with no gene match: 14. The CDR3 covers 17 residues. CDR3 in amino acids: CASSPRPGQGRDQPQHF. The CDR3 DNA is TGTGCCAGTAGTCCCCGACCCGGACAGGGACGTGATCAGCCCCAGCATTTT.

The V and J genes are TRBV4-3 and TRBJ1-2, with D perhaps matching TRBD1 (6 bases). The CDR3 is made up of 14 amino acids. V dropped 0 bases and J dropped 4 bases, with 9 bases sitting between them. The germline gives CDR1 LGHNA, CDR2 YSLEER. The CDR3 DNA reads TGCGCCAGCAGCCAAGATAAGGGGGGCTATGGCTACACCTTC. Its protein product is CASSQDKGGYGYTF.

Only one count was recorded for this clone. The sample has other DNA sequences that encode this CDR3 too. V gene TRBV19 combines with J gene TRBJ2-2; D may be TRBD1 (5 bases). This CDR3 has 14 amino acids. V gave up 5 bases and J gave up 4 bases, with 11 bases separating them. Germline V gene data show CDR1 as LNHDA and CDR2 as SQIVND (reference sequence). The CDR3 DNA sequence: TGTGCCAGTAGTTCAGGGTCCGGCACCGGGGAGCTGTTTTTT. Its translation: CASSSGSGTGELFF.

The rearrangement joins TRBV30 to TRBJ2-5; 8 bases align to TRBD1. The CDR3 covers 14 residues. V lost 7 bases and J lost 3; bases outside the gene matches: 10. The germline CDR1 and CDR2 sequences are GTSNPN and SVGIG (reference sequence). CDR3 sequence (DNA): TGTGCCTCATACAAGAGGACAGGGAAAGAGACCCAGTACTTC. This sequence encodes CASYKRTGKETQYF. The whole variable domain, filled in from reference TRBV30 and TRBJ2-5, reads SQTIHQWPATLVQPVGSPLSLECTVEGTSNPNLYWYRQAAGRGLQLLFYSVGIGQISSEVPQNLSASRPQDRQFILSSKKLLLSDSGFYLCASYKRTGKETQYFGPGTRLLVL.

The chain uses TRBV4-2 and TRBJ1-1; no clear D gene. The ends were cut back, 0 bases at V and 3 bases at J, with 11 bases in the middle. Germline V gene sequence: CDR1 LGHNA, CDR2 YNFKEQ. This CDR3 is 15 amino acids long. This CDR3 is CASSQDPRQDTEAFF. The CDR3 bases are TGTGCCAGCAGCCAAGATCCCAGGCAGGACACTGAAGCTTTCTTT.

This clone was recorded once. V usage is TRBV5-5 and J usage is TRBJ2-5, with TRBD2 matching 12 bases. This CDR3 is 19 amino acids long. Trimming at V came to 2 bases and at J to 2 bases, leaving 13 bases not matched to a gene. Germline V gene data show CDR1 as SGHKS and CDR2 as YYEKEE (reference sequence). The CDR3 is CASSLAWLTSGSSQETQYF. CDR3 DNA sequence: TGTGCCAGCAGCTTAGCCTGGTTGACTAGCGGGAGCTCTCAAGAGACCCAGTACTTC.

The V gene is TRBV6-6, the J gene TRBJ2-5, with TRBD2 matching over 7 bases. The germline V gene has CDR1 MNHNY and CDR2 SVGAGI (reference sequence). The CDR3 totals 12 residues. V dropped 11 bases and J dropped 5; count of bases not matched to a gene: 8. The CDR3 protein is CAGASGRETQYF. The CDR3 DNA sequence: TGTGCCGGGGCTTCCGGGAGGGAGACCCAGTACTTC.